The rows below give T cell receptor beta chains drawn from one sample of a study of graft-versus-host responses after intestinal transplantation. These TCRs are of unknown antigen specificity. Clones were sequenced by immunoSEQ multiplex PCR, and TCRdb holds only the in-frame ones, with some missing. The table lists about 99,000 clones, approximately 90% of them singletons. The input for sequencing was unstimulated CD8+ T cells sorted from spleen or lymph node cells, taken before transplant. The receptors were gathered from a human donor who was the organ donor for an intestinal transplant. CDR3s include the opening cysteine and the closing phenylalanine or tryptophan. The order of the fields is CDR3 protein, CDR3 DNA, V gene, clone size, D gene, J gene. A D gene is named only where the DNA matches it firmly. A clone size is listed for some rows: how often the clone was seen (once, few, many), or a class if it is expanded.

CDR3aa: CSVEDAENTEAFF
CDR3nt: TGCAGCGTTGAAGATGCAGAGAACACTGAAGCTTTCTTT
v_gene: TRBV29-1
abundance: NA
d_gene: NA
j_gene: TRBJ1-1

CDR3aa: CASSYAGSDGYTF
CDR3nt: TGTGCCAGCAGTTACGCCGGTTCTGATGGCTACACCTTC
v_gene: TRBV6-5
abundance: NA
d_gene: NA
j_gene: TRBJ1-2

CDR3aa: CARSLLAGGSYEQYF
CDR3nt: TGTGCCAGAAGCTTGTTGGCGGGGGGGTCCTACGAGCAGTACTTC
v_gene: TRBV5-3
abundance: NA
d_gene: TRBD2
j_gene: TRBJ2-7

CDR3aa: CASSTPTGTSGGRLDEQFF
CDR3nt: TGTGCCAGTAGTACCCCAACCGGGACTAGCGGGGGACGTTTGGATGAGCAGTTCTTC
v_gene: TRBV19
abundance: NA
d_gene: TRBD2
j_gene: TRBJ2-1

CDR3aa: CASSPDRIPSYEQYF
CDR3nt: TGCGCCAGCAGCCCCGACAGGATACCCTCCTACGAGCAGTACTTC
v_gene: TRBV10-2
abundance: NA
d_gene: NA
j_gene: TRBJ2-7

CDR3aa: CASSLSQGGDEQYF
CDR3nt: TGTGCCAGCAGTTTATCACAGGGTGGCGACGAGCAGTACTTC
v_gene: TRBV28
abundance: once
d_gene: NA
j_gene: TRBJ2-7

CDR3aa: CASSQGRGLSTDTQYF
CDR3nt: TGCGCCAGCAGCCAAGGGCGGGGACTGAGCACAGATACGCAGTATTTT
v_gene: TRBV4-1
abundance: NA
d_gene: NA
j_gene: TRBJ2-3

CDR3aa: CASSVTTPRQGAGTEAFF
CDR3nt: TGTGCCAGCAGTGTAACTACCCCCAGACAGGGGGCAGGAACTGAAGCTTTCTTT
v_gene: TRBV27
abundance: NA
d_gene: TRBD1
j_gene: TRBJ1-1

CDR3aa: CASNRQETQYF
CDR3nt: TGTGCCAGCAACAGACAAGAGACCCAGTACTTC
v_gene: TRBV2
abundance: NA
d_gene: NA
j_gene: TRBJ2-5

CDR3aa: CSAAGSLYHHF
CDR3nt: TGCAGTGCAGCAGGGTCCCTCTATCACCACTTT
v_gene: TRBV20-1
abundance: NA
d_gene: NA
j_gene: TRBJ1-6

CDR3aa: CASSVGGSGDIQYF
CDR3nt: TGTGCCAGCAGCGTTGGGGGTTCGGGGGACATTCAGTACTTC
v_gene: TRBV9
abundance: NA
d_gene: NA
j_gene: TRBJ2-4

CDR3aa: CAISDRGSFREQYF
CDR3nt: TGTGCCATCAGTGATCGTGGGAGCTTTCGCGAGCAGTACTTC
v_gene: TRBV10-3
abundance: once
d_gene: NA
j_gene: TRBJ2-7

CDR3aa: CSVEDGTGEGWEQYF
CDR3nt: TGCAGCGTTGAAGATGGGACAGGGGAAGGATGGGAGCAGTACTTC
v_gene: TRBV29-1
abundance: NA
d_gene: TRBD1
j_gene: TRBJ2-7

CDR3aa: CASSQLIQGAYGYTF
CDR3nt: TGTGCCAGCAGCCAACTAATACAGGGGGCTTATGGCTACACCTTC
v_gene: TRBV14
abundance: NA
d_gene: TRBD1
j_gene: TRBJ1-2

CDR3aa: CASRPERQIKSPYSNQPQHF
CDR3nt: TGTGCCAGTAGACCCGAGAGACAGATTAAAAGTCCTTATAGCAATCAGCCCCAGCATTTT
v_gene: TRBV19
abundance: NA
d_gene: NA
j_gene: TRBJ1-5

CDR3aa: CASSFGGTSTDTQYF
CDR3nt: TGTGCCAGCAGCTTCGGGGGGACTAGCACAGATACGCAGTATTTT
v_gene: TRBV5-8
abundance: NA
d_gene: TRBD2
j_gene: TRBJ2-3

CDR3aa: CASSGGGYNEQFF
CDR3nt: TGTGCCAGCAGTGGGGGCGGATACAATGAGCAGTTCTTC
v_gene: TRBV2
abundance: NA
d_gene: NA
j_gene: TRBJ2-1

CDR3aa: CASSPGQGAPVFEKLFF
CDR3nt: TGTGCCAGCAGCCCCGGACAGGGGGCTCCAGTCTTTGAAAAACTGTTTTTT
v_gene: TRBV11-2
abundance: NA
d_gene: TRBD1
j_gene: TRBJ1-4

CDR3aa: CASSSHLRRDRETQYF
CDR3nt: TGTGCCAGCAGCTCCCACCTACGCCGGGACAGAGAGACCCAGTACTTC
v_gene: TRBV7-8
abundance: NA
d_gene: TRBD1
j_gene: TRBJ2-5

CDR3aa: CASSESLDRGRLNEKLFF
CDR3nt: TGCGCCAGCAGTGAGTCCCTGGACAGGGGGCGACTTAATGAAAAACTGTTTTTT
v_gene: TRBV10-2
abundance: NA
d_gene: TRBD1
j_gene: TRBJ1-4